A selection of T cell receptor beta chains follows, all from one sample in a study of identical twins. MiXCR was run by TCRdb on the 5' RACE reads, yielding one entry per CDR3 protein. Altogether hundreds of thousands of distinct CDR3 sequences are present, roughly 18% being singletons, with the ten largest covering about an eighth. A further study also used this sample, focusing on T cells expressing NK-cell markers.

Input material: PBMCs. The source of these receptors is a young woman in good health. Both conserved end residues are part of each CDR3. A D gene is named only where the DNA matches it firmly. Clone size is not always given. Where it is, it says once, few, many or a class for expanded clones.

J gene	V gene	clone size	D gene	CDR3 protein	CDR3 DNA
TRBJ2-3	TRBV7-8	-	TRBD1	CASKRQGAKDTQYF	TGTGCCAGCAAGAGGCAGGGGGCGAAAGATACGCAGTATTTT
TRBJ2-1	TRBV5-1	few	-	CASSLIRGVSNEQFF	TGCGCCAGCAGCTTGATTCGCGGGGTAAGCAATGAGCAGTTCTTC
TRBJ1-1	TRBV20-1	-	TRBD1	CSAPDRATIMNTEAFF	TGCAGTGCCCCGGACAGGGCGACCATTATGAACACTGAAGCTTTCTTT
TRBJ2-1	TRBV20-1	few	-	CSALIDNEQFF	TGCAGTGCTCTCATCGACAATGAGCAGTTCTTC
TRBJ2-1	TRBV29-1	many	-	CSVDKDRSSYNEQFF	TGCAGCGTTGACAAAGACAGAAGCTCCTACAATGAGCAGTTCTTC
TRBJ2-2	TRBV5-1	-	-	CASSPDGGDTGELFF	TGCGCCAGCAGCCCGGACGGGGGAGACACCGGGGAGCTGTTTTTT
TRBJ1-2	TRBV27	-	-	CASSIGGRYGYTF	TGTGCCAGCAGCATCGGGGGACGTTATGGCTACACCTTC
TRBJ2-7	TRBV6-5	few	TRBD1	CASSSDRGPYEQYF	TGTGCCAGCAGTTCCGACAGGGGTCCCTACGAGCAGTACTTC
TRBJ2-7	TRBV5-6	few	-	CASSLGPLSHSYEQYF	TGTGCCAGCAGCTTAGGGCCACTCAGCCACTCCTACGAGCAGTACTTC
TRBJ1-2	TRBV4-3	few	-	CASSQDLGISSGYTF	TGCGCCAGCAGCCAAGATCTTGGGATCTCGAGTGGCTACACCTTC